The subject of this entry is one TCR beta chain. The data originate from a study of identical twins. This CDR3 contains 16 residues. V shed 2 bases, J shed 5 bases, and the junction held 8 bases outside the gene matches. Per the germline V gene, CDR1 is MNHEY and CDR2 is SVGAGI. Each CDR3 protein gets one entry after TCRdb re-called the 5' RACE reads with MiXCR. The data contain roughly 250,000 distinct CDR3 sequences, roughly 13% of them singletons. The V and J genes are TRBV6-5 and TRBJ1-2; 10 bases fit TRBD1. Sequencing was carried out using memory (CD45RO+) T cells sorted from blood. The receptor's source is a woman aged 18-35 years in good health. The CDR3 spells CASSYTTGGRVYGYTF. The CDR3 DNA is TGTGCCAGCAGTTACACGACAGGGGGCAGGGTATATGGCTACACCTTC.